Listed here are 18 T cell receptor beta chains from one sample, sequenced in a study of identifying expanded T cells in peripheral blood. Assay used: immunoSEQ multiplex PCR; TCRdb lists only in-frame clones, some missing. The top ten hold about 4.2% of the sample, which has just over 90,000 clones, about nine tenths seen once. The sample taken for sequencing was blood. All receptors come from a person aged 18-69 years in good health.

The gene calls are TRBV9 and TRBJ1-5, with D tentatively TRBD1 (5 bases). V was pared by 0 bases and J by 9 bases, with 7 bases between. The CDR3 has 12 amino acids. CDR1 is SGDLS, CDR2 YYNGEE, per germline. The CDR3 bases are TGTGCCAGCAGCGTAGGAACAGGGCCCCAGCATTTT. Translated: CASSVGTGPQHF.

J is TRBJ2-3 and V is TRBV5-4, with D possibly TRBD2 on 6 matching bases. CDR1 is SGHNT, CDR2 YYREEE, per germline (reference sequence). The germline V and J ends were trimmed by 0 bases and 6 bases, with 17 bases remaining between them. The CDR3 covers 16 residues. CDR3 loop: CASSLAGGPMMDTQYF. Here the CDR3 DNA reads TGTGCCAGCAGCTTGGCCGGGGGACCAATGATGGATACGCAGTATTTT. Variable domain in full (rest from reference TRBV5-4 and TRBJ2-3): ETGVTQSPTHLIKTRGQQVTLRCSSQSGHNTVSWYQQALGQGPQFIFQYYREEENGRGNFPPRFSGLQFPNYSSELNVNALELDDSALYLCASSLAGGPMMDTQYFGPGTRLTVL.

The J gene is TRBJ1-5, the V gene TRBV2; a weak D match, TRBD1 (5 bases). The CDR3 loop spans 14 amino acids. The germline V gene has CDR1 SNHLY and CDR2 FYNNEI. Trimming shortened V by 6 bases and J by 5 bases, and 14 bases separated the two germline ends. The CDR3 region is CASSPGTADQPQHF. The CDR3 DNA is TGTGCCAGCAGCCCAGGGACGGCAGATCAGCCCCAGCATTTT.

This rearrangement joins TRBV18 to TRBJ2-3, with no clear D. The germline CDR1 and CDR2 sequences are KGHSH and LQKENI. Trimming removed 3 bases at V and 1 base at J, with 5 bases between. The CDR3 length is 13 residues. CDR3 protein: CASSPTRTDTQYF. The CDR3 DNA is TGTGCCAGCTCACCGACCCGCACAGATACGCAGTATTTT.

The V call is TRBV11-1, the J call TRBJ1-2, with D maybe TRBD1 (5 bases). This CDR3 has 12 residues. The V end was cut by 5 bases, the J end by 7 bases, with 11 bases between. CDR1 SGHAT and CDR2 FQDESV come from the germline V gene (reference sequence). The CDR3 sequence: CASSQGLVGYTF. The CDR3, as DNA: TGTGCCAGCAGCCAGGGACTGGTTGGCTACACCTTC.

CDR3 DNA sequence: TGTGCCAGCAGCGTCTCACCGCAGGTGTTCGAGCAGTACTTC. Its translation: CASSVSPQVFEQYF. The V gene is TRBV9, the J gene TRBJ2-7; D call uncertain. This CDR3 has 14 residues. Trimming stripped 2 bases from V and 6 bases from J, with 15 bases between. CDR1 SGDLS and CDR2 YYNGEE come from the germline V gene.

The chain is built from TRBV5-1 and TRBJ2-1; D gene ambiguous. Germline V gene lookup returns CDR1 SGHRS and CDR2 YFSETQ. V dropped 4 bases and J dropped 4 bases, with 15 bases sitting between them. The CDR3 is made up of 15 amino acids. The CDR3 DNA reads TGCGCCAGCAGCCCTTCAGCTTCTGGGTACAATGAGCAGTTCTTC. Translated: CASSPSASGYNEQFF.

The rearrangement links TRBV15 to TRBJ1-4; no clear D gene. This CDR3 is 15 amino acids long. Germline values: CDR1 LNHNV, CDR2 YYDKDF (reference sequence). V was pared by 0 bases and J by 5 bases, with 10 bases between. The CDR3 DNA sequence: TGTGCCACCAGCAGAGATGCGGGCCGCAATGAAAAACTGTTTTTT. This translates into CATSRDAGRNEKLFF.

The chain links TRBV14 to TRBJ2-1; the match to TRBD2 covers 8 bases. Germline assignment: CDR1 SGHDN and CDR2 FVKESK. V shed 0 bases, J shed 3 bases, and the junction held 4 bases outside the gene matches. The CDR3 is made up of 16 amino acids. DNA of the CDR3: TGTGCCAGCAGCCAAGAAGGGGGACTAGTCTACAATGAGCAGTTCTTC. Translating it yields CASSQEGGLVYNEQFF.

V and J are TRBV9 and TRBJ2-7, with 9 bases aligning to TRBD1. Trimming took 3 bases from V and 3 from J; bases not matched to a gene: 19. The CDR3 has 19 residues. Germline CDR1 SGDLS, CDR2 YYNGEE. CDR3 residues: CASSDGQGRVAGEIYEQYF. CDR3 sequence (DNA): TGTGCCAGCAGCGACGGACAGGGGAGGGTAGCGGGCGAGATCTACGAGCAGTACTTC.

This rearrangement joins TRBV19 to TRBJ1-5; D might be TRBD1 (5 bases). The CDR3 loop spans 14 amino acids. The germline gives CDR1 LNHDA, CDR2 SQIVND (reference sequence). The V gene lost 6 bases and the J gene lost 7 bases, with 16 bases spanning the gap. DNA of the CDR3: TGTGCCAGTAGCTCCTGGGGGTTGGGGCAGCCCCAGCATTTT. Translated, it gives CASSSWGLGQPQHF. Full variable domain (rest looked up from reference TRBV19 and TRBJ1-5): DGGITQSPKYLFRKEGQNVTLSCEQNLNHDAMYWYRQDPGQGLRLIYYSQIVNDFQKGDIAEGYSVSREKKESFPLTVTSAQKNPTAFYLCASSSWGLGQPQHFGDGTRLSIL.

The chain carries TRBV6-1 and TRBJ2-2, with 7 bases lining up with TRBD2. Germline CDR1 is MNHNS and CDR2 is SASEGT. With 4 bases clipped from V and 0 bases from J, the junction kept 2 bases outside the gene matches. This CDR3 spans 15 amino acids. This CDR3 is CASSGGRPNTGELFF. The CDR3 DNA follows: TGTGCCAGCAGTGGCGGGAGACCGAACACCGGGGAGCTGTTTTTT.

This clone was seen only a few times. This chain joins TRBV6-1 and TRBJ2-2; 7 positions agree with TRBD2. The CDR3 has 14 amino acids. J lost 3 bases, V lost 3 bases, and 1 base had no gene match. The V gene's germline CDR1 is MNHNS and CDR2 SASEGT. In DNA form, the CDR3 reads TGTGCCAGCAGTGAGGCGGGGGACACCGGGGAGCTGTTTTTT. This translates into CASSEAGDTGELFF.

The chain combines TRBV30 with TRBJ1-2; TRBD1 might be the D (6 bases). The CDR3 loop spans 14 amino acids. Germline V gene data show CDR1 as GTSNPN and CDR2 as SVGIG (reference sequence). Between the trimmed V and J ends, which lost 8 bases and 3 bases, there was a span of 19 bases. Written as DNA, the CDR3 is TGTGCCGGACTATCAGGGGTTGGGGACTATGGCTACACCTTC. Translation gives CAGLSGVGDYGYTF.

V and J are TRBV5-4 and TRBJ1-2, with D maybe TRBD1 (5 bases). CDR3 size: 15 residues. With 0 bases removed from V and 2 bases from J, the gap between germline ends came to 11 bases. CDR1 is SGHNT and CDR2 is YYREEE in the germline V gene (reference sequence). The CDR3 nucleotides are TGTGCCAGCAGCTTGGGTTTCGAGGGGAACTATGGCTACACCTTC. Protein sequence: CASSLGFEGNYGYTF.

CDR3 in amino acids: CASSAPGQGPYNEQFF. CDR3 nucleotide sequence: TGTGCCAGCAGCGCCCCGGGACAGGGACCTTACAATGAGCAGTTCTTC. V gene TRBV9 combines with J gene TRBJ2-1; 9 bases line up with TRBD1. Trimming cost V 3 bases and J 4 bases; bases outside gene matches: 8. Germline CDR1 reads SGDLS; CDR2 reads YYNGEE. The CDR3 totals 16 residues.

The V call is TRBV7-9, the J call TRBJ1-3; D might be TRBD1 (5 bases). CDR1 is SEHNR and CDR2 is FQNEAQ in the germline V gene (reference sequence). V was shortened by 4 bases and J by 4 bases, with 11 bases between the two germline ends. This CDR3 contains 14 residues. The CDR3 coding sequence is TGTGCCAGCAGCTCCGGGACGGCAGGAAACACCATATATTTT. It translates to CASSSGTAGNTIYF.

This chain links TRBV11-3 with TRBJ1-1; no reliable D call. Germline CDR1 SGHNT, CDR2 YENEEA. Trimming cost V 3 bases and J 2 bases, with 7 bases left between them. This CDR3 region has 13 residues. The CDR3 region is CASSFGSNTEAFF. CDR3 DNA sequence: TGTGCCAGCAGCTTCGGCAGTAACACTGAAGCTTTCTTT.